This entry is about one TCR beta chain. Using immunoSEQ multiplex PCR, the repertoire was profiled, and TCRdb retains in-frame clones only, with some absent. The data show some 120,000 clones, about 84% seen once. The sample belongs to a study of cytomegalovirus exposure and HLA in healthy donors. While the first cohort had some 700 subjects, the donors belonged to the separate validation cohort of over a hundred subjects. Trimming pared 4 bases from V and 4 bases from J, leaving 8 bases between. CDR1 and CDR2 from the germline V gene are MGHRA and YSYEKL. CDR3 length: 12 residues. The sequenced sample consisted of PBMCs. The sequence was collected from a woman aged 25 to 39 in good health and CMV-seronegative. The chain couples TRBV4-1 to TRBJ2-7; D may be TRBD1 (5 bases). CDR3 nucleotide sequence: TGCGCCAGCAGCCGCGACAGATACGAGCAGTACTTC. Protein product: CASSRDRYEQYF.